The following is a T cell receptor beta chain sequence with its context. The sample belongs to a study of blood T cell repertoires in COVID-19. Turning to the study itself: Italy, Spain and the United States were the sources of the convalescent and acute COVID-19 samples.

Per the original methods: It was from reference gene primer amplification that nucleated cell counts were estimated. Sequenced by immunoSEQ multiplex PCR; TCRdb stores in-frame clones only, minus some. From that table come the V and J calls and clone size; the DNA was used to work out D and trimming. The table lists 100,000 to 150,000 clones, about 86% of them singletons. The CDR3 loop spans 17 amino acids. Germline V gene data show CDR1 as SGHRS and CDR2 as YFSETQ. V shed 4 bases and J 6 bases; nucleotides not matched to a gene: 10. The chain combines TRBV5-1 with TRBJ2-2; the match to TRBD2 covers 12 bases. The origin of this receptor is a woman aged 45-65 years with acute or convalescent COVID-19. Material: peripheral blood. In DNA, the CDR3 is TGCGCCAGCAGCACCCTAGCGGGGGGGCCTGAGGCCGGGGAGCTGTTTTTT. Translation gives CASSTLAGGPEAGELFF.